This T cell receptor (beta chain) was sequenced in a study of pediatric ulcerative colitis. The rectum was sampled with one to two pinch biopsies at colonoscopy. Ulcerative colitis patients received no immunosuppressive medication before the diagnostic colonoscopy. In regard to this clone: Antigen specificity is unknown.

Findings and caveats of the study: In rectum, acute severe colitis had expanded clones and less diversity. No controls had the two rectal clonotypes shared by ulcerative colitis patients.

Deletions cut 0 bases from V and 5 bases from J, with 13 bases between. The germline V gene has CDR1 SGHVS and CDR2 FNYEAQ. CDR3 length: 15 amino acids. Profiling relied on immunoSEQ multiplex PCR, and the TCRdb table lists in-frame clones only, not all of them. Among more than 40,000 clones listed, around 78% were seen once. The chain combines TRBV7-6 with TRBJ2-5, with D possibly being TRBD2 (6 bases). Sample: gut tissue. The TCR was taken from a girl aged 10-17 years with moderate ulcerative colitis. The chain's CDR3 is CASSLADGGRETQYF. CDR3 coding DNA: TGTGCCAGCAGCTTAGCCGACGGGGGAAGGGAGACCCAGTACTTC. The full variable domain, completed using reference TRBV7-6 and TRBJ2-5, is GAGVSQSPRYKVTKRGQDVALRCDPISGHVSLYWYRQALGQGPEFLTYFNYEAQQDKSGLPNDRFSAERPEGSISTLTIQRTEQRDSAMYRCASSLADGGRETQYFGPGTRLLVL.